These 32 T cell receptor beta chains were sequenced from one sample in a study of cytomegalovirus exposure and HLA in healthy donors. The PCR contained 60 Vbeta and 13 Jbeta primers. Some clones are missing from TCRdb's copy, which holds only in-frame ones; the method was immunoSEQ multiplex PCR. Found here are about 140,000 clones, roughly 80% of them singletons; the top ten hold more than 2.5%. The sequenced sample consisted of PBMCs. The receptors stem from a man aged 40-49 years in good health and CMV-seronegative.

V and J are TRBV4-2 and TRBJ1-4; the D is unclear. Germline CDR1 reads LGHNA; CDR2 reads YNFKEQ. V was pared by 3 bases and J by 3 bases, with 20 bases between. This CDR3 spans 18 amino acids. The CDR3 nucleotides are TGTGCCAGCAGCCAGACTAGTCACCTACCAGGACCTAATGAAAAACTGTTTTTT. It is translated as CASSQTSHLPGPNEKLFF.

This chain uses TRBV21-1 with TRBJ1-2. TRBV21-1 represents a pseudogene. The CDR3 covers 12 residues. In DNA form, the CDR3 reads TGTGCCAGCAGCAAAGGAGGGAATGGCTACACCTTC. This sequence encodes CASSKGGNGYTF.

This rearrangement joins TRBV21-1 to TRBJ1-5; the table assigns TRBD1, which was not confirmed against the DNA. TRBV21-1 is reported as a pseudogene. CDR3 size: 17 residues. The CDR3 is CASSSSTGQSGNQPQHF. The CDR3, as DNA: TGTGCCAGCAGCTCCTCGACAGGGCAGTCGGGCAATCAGCCCCAGCATTTT.

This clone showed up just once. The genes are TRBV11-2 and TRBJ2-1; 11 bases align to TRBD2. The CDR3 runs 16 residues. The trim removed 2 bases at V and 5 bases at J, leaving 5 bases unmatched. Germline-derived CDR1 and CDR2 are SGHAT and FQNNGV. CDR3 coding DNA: TGTGCCAGCAGCTTAACTCTAGCGGGGGGCGACAATGAGCAGTTCTTC. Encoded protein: CASSLTLAGGDNEQFF.

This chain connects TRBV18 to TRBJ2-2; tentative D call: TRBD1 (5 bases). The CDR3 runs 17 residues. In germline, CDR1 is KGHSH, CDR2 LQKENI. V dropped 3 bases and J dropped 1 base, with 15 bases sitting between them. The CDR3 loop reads CASSPGIGARNTGELFF. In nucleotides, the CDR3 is TGTGCCAGCTCACCTGGAATTGGGGCGAGGAACACCGGGGAGCTGTTTTTT.

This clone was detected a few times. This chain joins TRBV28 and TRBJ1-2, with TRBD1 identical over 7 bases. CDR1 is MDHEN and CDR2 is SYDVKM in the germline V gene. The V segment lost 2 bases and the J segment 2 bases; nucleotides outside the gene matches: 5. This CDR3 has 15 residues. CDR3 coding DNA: TGTGCCAGCAGTTTAACCGGGACAGCCAACTATGGCTACACCTTC. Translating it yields CASSLTGTANYGYTF.

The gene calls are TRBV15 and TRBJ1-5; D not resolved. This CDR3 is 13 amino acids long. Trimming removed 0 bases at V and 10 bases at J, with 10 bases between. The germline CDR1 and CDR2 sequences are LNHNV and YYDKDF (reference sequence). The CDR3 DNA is TGTGCCACCAGCAGAGACCGGAGATATCCCCAGCATTTT. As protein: CATSRDRRYPQHF.

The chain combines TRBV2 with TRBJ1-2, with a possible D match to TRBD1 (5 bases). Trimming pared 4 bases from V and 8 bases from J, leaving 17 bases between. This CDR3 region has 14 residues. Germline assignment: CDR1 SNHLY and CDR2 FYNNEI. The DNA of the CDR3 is TGTGCCAGCAGTGGACGGGCCCGGACATCGGGCTACACCTTC. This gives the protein CASSGRARTSGYTF.

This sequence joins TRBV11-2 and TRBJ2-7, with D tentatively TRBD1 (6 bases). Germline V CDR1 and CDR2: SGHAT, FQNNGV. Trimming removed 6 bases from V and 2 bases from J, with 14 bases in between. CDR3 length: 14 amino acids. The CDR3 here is CASSPIRGTYEQYF. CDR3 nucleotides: TGTGCCAGCAGTCCCATCAGGGGAACCTACGAGCAGTACTTC. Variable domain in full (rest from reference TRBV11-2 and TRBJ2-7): EAGVAQSPRYKIIEKRQSVAFWCNPISGHATLYWYQQILGQGPKLLIQFQNNGVVDDSQLPKDRFSAERLKGVDSTLKIQPAKLEDSAVYLCASSPIRGTYEQYFGPGTRLTVT.

CDR3 DNA: TGTGCCAGCAGCCCGGAGGGCCTGGGGGAATACGAGCAGTACTTC. It translates to CASSPEGLGEYEQYF. V is TRBV28 and J is TRBJ2-5; possible D gene TRBD2, 6 bases. With the DNA end fitting TRBJ2-7 better, the J assignment may be wrong. This CDR3 has 15 residues. Germline CDR1 is MDHEN and CDR2 is SYDVKM.

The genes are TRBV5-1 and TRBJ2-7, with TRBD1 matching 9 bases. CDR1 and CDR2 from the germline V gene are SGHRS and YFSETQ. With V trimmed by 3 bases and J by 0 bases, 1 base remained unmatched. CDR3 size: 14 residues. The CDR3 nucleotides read TGCGCCAGCAGCTGGGACAGGGACTCCTACGAGCAGTACTTC. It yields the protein CASSWDRDSYEQYF.

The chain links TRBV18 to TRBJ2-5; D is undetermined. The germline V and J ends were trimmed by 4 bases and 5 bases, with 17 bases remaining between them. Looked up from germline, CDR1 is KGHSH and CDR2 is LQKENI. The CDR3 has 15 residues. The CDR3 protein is CASSLLTSMSETQYF. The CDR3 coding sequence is TGTGCCAGCTCACTACTTACGTCCATGAGCGAGACCCAGTACTTC.

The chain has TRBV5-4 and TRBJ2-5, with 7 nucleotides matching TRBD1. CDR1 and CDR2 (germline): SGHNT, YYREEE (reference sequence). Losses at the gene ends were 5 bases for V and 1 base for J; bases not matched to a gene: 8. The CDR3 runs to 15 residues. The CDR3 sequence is CASRPPGTVQETQYF. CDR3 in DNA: TGTGCCAGCAGGCCCCCGGGGACAGTCCAAGAGACCCAGTACTTC.

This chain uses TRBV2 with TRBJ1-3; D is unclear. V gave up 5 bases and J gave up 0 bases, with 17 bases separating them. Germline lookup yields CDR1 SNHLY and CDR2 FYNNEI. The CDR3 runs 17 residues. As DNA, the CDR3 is TGTGCCAGCAGTACCACCCGACACCCGAGCTCTGGAAACACCATATATTTT. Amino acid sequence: CASSTTRHPSSGNTIYF.

In DNA form, the CDR3 reads TGTGCCAGCACAACATCGACAGCCTATTCACCCCTCCACTTT. This translates into CASTTSTAYSPLHF. The gene calls are TRBV28 and TRBJ1-6; D perhaps matches TRBD1 (5 bases). The CDR3 spans 14 residues. Trimming took 7 bases from V and 8 from J, leaving 15 bases between them. Germline V gene lookup returns CDR1 MDHEN and CDR2 SYDVKM.

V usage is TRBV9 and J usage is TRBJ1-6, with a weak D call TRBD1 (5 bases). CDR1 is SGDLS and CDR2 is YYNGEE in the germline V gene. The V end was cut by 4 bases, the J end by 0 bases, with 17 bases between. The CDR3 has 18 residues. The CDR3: CASSPTPGGSSYNSPLHF. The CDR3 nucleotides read TGTGCCAGCAGCCCTACCCCCGGGGGGAGCTCCTATAATTCACCCCTCCACTTT.

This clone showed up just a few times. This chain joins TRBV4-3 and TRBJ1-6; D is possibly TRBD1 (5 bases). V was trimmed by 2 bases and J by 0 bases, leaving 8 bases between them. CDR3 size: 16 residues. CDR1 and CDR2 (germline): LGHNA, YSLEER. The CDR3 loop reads CASSQRQSSYNSPLHF. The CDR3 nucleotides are TGCGCCAGCAGCCAACGACAGAGCTCCTATAATTCACCCCTCCACTTT.

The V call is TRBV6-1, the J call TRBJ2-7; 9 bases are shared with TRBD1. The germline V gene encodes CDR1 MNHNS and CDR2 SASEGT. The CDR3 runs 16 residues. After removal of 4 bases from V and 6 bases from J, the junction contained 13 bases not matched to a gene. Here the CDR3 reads CASSAGAGQGAFEQYF. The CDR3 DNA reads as TGTGCCAGCAGTGCGGGCGCGGGACAGGGAGCATTCGAGCAGTACTTC.

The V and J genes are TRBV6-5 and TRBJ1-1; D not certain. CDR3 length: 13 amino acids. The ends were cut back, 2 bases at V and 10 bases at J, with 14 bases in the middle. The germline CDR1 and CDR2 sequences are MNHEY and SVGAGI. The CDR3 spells CASSYNPKAGAFF. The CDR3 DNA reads TGTGCCAGCAGTTACAACCCGAAAGCGGGAGCTTTCTTT.

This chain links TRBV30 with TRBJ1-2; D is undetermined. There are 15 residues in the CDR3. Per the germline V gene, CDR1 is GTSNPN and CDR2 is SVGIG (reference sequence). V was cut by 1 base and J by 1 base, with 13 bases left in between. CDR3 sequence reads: CAWSGAGFGNYGYTF. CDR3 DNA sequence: TGTGCCTGGAGTGGAGCCGGTTTCGGTAACTATGGCTACACCTTC.

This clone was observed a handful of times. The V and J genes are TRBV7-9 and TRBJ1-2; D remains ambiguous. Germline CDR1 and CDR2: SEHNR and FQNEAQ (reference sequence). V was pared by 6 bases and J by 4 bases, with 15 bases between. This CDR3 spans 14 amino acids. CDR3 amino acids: CASSPTPGTYGYTF. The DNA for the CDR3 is TGTGCCAGCAGTCCAACCCCCGGTACCTATGGCTACACCTTC.

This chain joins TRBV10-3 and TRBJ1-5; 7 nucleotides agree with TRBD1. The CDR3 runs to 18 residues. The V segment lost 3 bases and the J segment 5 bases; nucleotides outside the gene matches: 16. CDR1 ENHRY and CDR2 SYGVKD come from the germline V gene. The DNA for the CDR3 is TGTGCCATCAGTGAAGGACCCCACAGGGGATGGGCCCATCAGCCCCAGCATTTT. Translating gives CAISEGPHRGWAHQPQHF.

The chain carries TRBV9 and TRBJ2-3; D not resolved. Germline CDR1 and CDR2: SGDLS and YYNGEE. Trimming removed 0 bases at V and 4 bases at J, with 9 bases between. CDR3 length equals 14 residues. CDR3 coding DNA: TGTGCCAGCAGCGTAGTGAGTTGGTCAGATACGCAGTATTTT. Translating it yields CASSVVSWSDTQYF.

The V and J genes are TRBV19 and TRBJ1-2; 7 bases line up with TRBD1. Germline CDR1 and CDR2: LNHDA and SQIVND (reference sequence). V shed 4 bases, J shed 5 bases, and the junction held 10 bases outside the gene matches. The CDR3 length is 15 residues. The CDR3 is CASSNRRGPEYGYTF. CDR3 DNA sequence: TGTGCCAGTAGTAATCGGAGGGGGCCTGAATATGGCTACACCTTC.

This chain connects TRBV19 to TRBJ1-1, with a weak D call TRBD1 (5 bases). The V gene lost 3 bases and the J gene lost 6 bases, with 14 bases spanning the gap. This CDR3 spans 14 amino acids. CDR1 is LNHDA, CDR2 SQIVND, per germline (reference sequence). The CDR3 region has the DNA TGTGCCAGTAGTATTATTCGGGGGGATGCTGAAGCTTTCTTT. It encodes CASSIIRGDAEAFF. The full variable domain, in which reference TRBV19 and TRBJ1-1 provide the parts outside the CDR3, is DGGITQSPKYLFRKEGQNVTLSCEQNLNHDAMYWYRQDPGQGLRLIYYSQIVNDFQKGDIAEGYSVSREKKESFPLTVTSAQKNPTAFYLCASSIIRGDAEAFFGQGTRLTVV.

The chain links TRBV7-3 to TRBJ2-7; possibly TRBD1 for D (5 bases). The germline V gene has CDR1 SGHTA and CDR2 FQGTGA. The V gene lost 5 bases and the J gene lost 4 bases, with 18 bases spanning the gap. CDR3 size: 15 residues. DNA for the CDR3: TGTGCCAGCAGCCCTGACAGTACAGCGACATACGAGCAGTACTTC. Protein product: CASSPDSTATYEQYF.

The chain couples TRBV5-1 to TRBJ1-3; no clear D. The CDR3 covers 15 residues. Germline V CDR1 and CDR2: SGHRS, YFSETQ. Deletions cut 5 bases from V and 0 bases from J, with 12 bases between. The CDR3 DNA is TGCGCCAGCAGTTTCGAGGGTCGCTCTGGAAACACCATATATTTT. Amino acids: CASSFEGRSGNTIYF.

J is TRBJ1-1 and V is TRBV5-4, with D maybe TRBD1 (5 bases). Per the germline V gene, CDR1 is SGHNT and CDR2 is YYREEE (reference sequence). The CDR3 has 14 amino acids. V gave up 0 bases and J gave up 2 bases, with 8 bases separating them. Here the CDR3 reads CASSLARANTEAFF. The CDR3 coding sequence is TGTGCCAGCAGCTTGGCCAGGGCCAACACTGAAGCTTTCTTT.

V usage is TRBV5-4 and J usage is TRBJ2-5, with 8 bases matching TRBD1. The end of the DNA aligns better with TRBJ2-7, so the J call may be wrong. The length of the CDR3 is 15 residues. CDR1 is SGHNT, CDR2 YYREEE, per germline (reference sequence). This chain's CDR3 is CASSLPGDRKDEQYF. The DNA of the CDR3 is TGTGCCAGCAGCTTGCCTGGGGACAGGAAGGACGAGCAGTACTTC.

For the CDR3, the DNA is TGTGCCAGCAGCTCCGAGACGGCGGGGGTCACTGAAGCTTTCTTT. It encodes CASSSETAGVTEAFF. This chain uses TRBV7-6 with TRBJ1-1; D might be TRBD1 (5 bases). Germline CDR1 SGHVS, CDR2 FNYEAQ. This CDR3 region has 15 residues. V was shortened by 4 bases and J by 4 bases, with 16 bases between the two germline ends.

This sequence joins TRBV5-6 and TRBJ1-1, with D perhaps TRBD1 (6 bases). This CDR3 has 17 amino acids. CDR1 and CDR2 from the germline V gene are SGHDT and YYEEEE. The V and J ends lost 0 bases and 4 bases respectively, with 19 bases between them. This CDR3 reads CASSLAVRGGTRTEAFF. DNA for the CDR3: TGTGCCAGCAGCTTGGCCGTTAGGGGGGGGACGCGCACTGAAGCTTTCTTT.

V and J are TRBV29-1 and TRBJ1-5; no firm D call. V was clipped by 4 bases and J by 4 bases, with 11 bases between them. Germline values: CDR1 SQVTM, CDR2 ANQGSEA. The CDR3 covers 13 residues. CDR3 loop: CSVAFRSNQPQHF. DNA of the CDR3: TGCAGCGTTGCTTTCAGATCGAATCAGCCCCAGCATTTT.